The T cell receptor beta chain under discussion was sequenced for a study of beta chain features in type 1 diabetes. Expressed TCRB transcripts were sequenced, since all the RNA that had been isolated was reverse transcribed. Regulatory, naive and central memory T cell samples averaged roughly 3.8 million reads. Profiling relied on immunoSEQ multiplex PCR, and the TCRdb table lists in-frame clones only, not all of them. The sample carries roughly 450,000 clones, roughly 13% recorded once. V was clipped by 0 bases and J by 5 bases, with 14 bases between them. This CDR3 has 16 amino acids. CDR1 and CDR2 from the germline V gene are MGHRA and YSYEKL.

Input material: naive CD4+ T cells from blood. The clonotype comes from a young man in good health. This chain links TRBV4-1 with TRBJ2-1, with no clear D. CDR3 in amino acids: CASSQEGTLANNEQFF. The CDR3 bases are TGCGCCAGCAGCCAAGAGGGCACTTTAGCTAACAATGAGCAGTTCTTC.